The 10 T cell receptor beta chains presented below share a single source sample, sequenced in a study of T cell responses to AZD1222 COVID-19 vaccine. Some clones are missing from TCRdb's copy, which holds only in-frame ones; the method was immunoSEQ multiplex PCR. The table has some 130,000 clones, approximately 88% seen once. The starting material was peripheral blood, obtained on day 0 of AZD1222 vaccination. These receptors were obtained from an adult in good health.

This clone was recorded once. The J gene is TRBJ2-5, the V gene TRBV2; perhaps TRBD2 as D (6 bases). Germline lookup yields CDR1 SNHLY and CDR2 FYNNEI. Trimming removed 5 bases at V and 3 bases at J, with 16 bases between. The CDR3 covers 15 residues. CDR3 in amino acids: CASSKKIADKETQYF. In DNA form, the CDR3 reads TGTGCCAGCAGTAAAAAAATAGCGGACAAAGAGACCCAGTACTTC.

The V call is TRBV18, the J call TRBJ1-4; no reliable D call. The V gene's germline CDR1 is KGHSH and CDR2 LQKENI. Between the trimmed V and J ends, which lost 4 bases and 6 bases, there was a span of 12 bases. This CDR3 is built from 14 residues. CDR3 DNA: TGTGCCAGCTCACGATACGGGAGCGATGAAAAACTGTTTTTT. Protein: CASSRYGSDEKLFF.

The rearrangement links TRBV19 to TRBJ2-7; the match to TRBD1 covers 7 bases. From germline, CDR1 is LNHDA and CDR2 SQIVND (reference sequence). CDR3 size: 15 residues. V lost 5 bases and J lost 0; bases outside the gene matches: 7. The CDR3, as DNA: TGTGCCAGTAGTCATAGGGACAGAAGCTCCTACGAGCAGTACTTC. The encoded protein is CASSHRDRSSYEQYF. The full variable domain, its missing parts supplied by reference TRBV19 and TRBJ2-7, is DGGITQSPKYLFRKEGQNVTLSCEQNLNHDAMYWYRQDPGQGLRLIYYSQIVNDFQKGDIAEGYSVSREKKESFPLTVTSAQKNPTAFYLCASSHRDRSSYEQYFGPGTRLTVT.

This chain connects TRBV19 to TRBJ1-2; D is uncertain. Germline V gene lookup returns CDR1 LNHDA and CDR2 SQIVND (reference sequence). Trimming removed 1 base at V and 5 bases at J, with 11 bases between. The CDR3 is 14 amino acids. This CDR3 reads CASSIGRSSYGYTF. As DNA, the CDR3 is TGTGCCAGTAGTATAGGCAGAAGCAGTTATGGCTACACCTTC.

This chain joins TRBV5-1 and TRBJ2-5, with D possibly matching TRBD1 (5 bases). Trimming stripped 6 bases from V and 4 bases from J, with 13 bases between. Looked up from germline, CDR1 is SGHRS and CDR2 is YFSETQ. The CDR3 covers 13 residues. Here the CDR3 DNA reads TGCGCCAGCAATTGGGCAGGGCGAGAGACCCAGTACTTC. It yields the protein CASNWAGRETQYF.

The chain uses TRBV4-1 and TRBJ2-2; 8 bases map to TRBD1. Looked up from germline, CDR1 is MGHRA and CDR2 is YSYEKL. The junction had 10 bases not matched to a gene; V was cut back by 0 bases and J by 7 bases. The CDR3 runs to 17 residues. The CDR3 nucleotides read TGCGCCAGCAGCCAAGATCGGAACAGGGGGATCGGCGGGGAGCTGTTTTTT. It encodes CASSQDRNRGIGGELFF.

The V and J genes are TRBV30 and TRBJ2-5; D gene uncertain. The V end was cut by 3 bases, the J end by 7 bases, with 12 bases between. The CDR3 runs 12 residues. Germline V gene lookup returns CDR1 GTSNPN and CDR2 SVGIG (reference sequence). The CDR3 loop reads CAWRASAGTQYF. DNA of the CDR3: TGTGCCTGGAGGGCGTCCGCCGGGACCCAGTACTTC.

This chain uses TRBV19 with TRBJ2-1; a possible D gene is TRBD2 (6 bases). Deletions cut 6 bases from V and 8 bases from J, with 20 bases between. Looked up from germline, CDR1 is LNHDA and CDR2 is SQIVND (reference sequence). CDR3 length equals 15 residues. The CDR3 nucleotides are TGTGCCAGTAGCCAACGGGGTGGCGCGGGACATGAGCAGTTCTTC. Protein: CASSQRGGAGHEQFF. The full variable domain, in which reference TRBV19 and TRBJ2-1 provide the parts outside the CDR3, is DGGITQSPKYLFRKEGQNVTLSCEQNLNHDAMYWYRQDPGQGLRLIYYSQIVNDFQKGDIAEGYSVSREKKESFPLTVTSAQKNPTAFYLCASSQRGGAGHEQFFGPGTRLTVL.

The chain employs TRBV5-1 and TRBJ1-5, with 7 bases identical to TRBD1. The length of the CDR3 is 14 residues. CDR1 and CDR2 (germline): SGHRS, YFSETQ. V trimming: 3 bases; J trimming: 3 bases; junction bases outside the gene matches: 3. CDR3 sequence: CASSYGTANQPQHF. The CDR3 DNA reads TGCGCCAGCAGCTACGGGACAGCCAATCAGCCCCAGCATTTT.

The V gene is TRBV7-2, the J gene TRBJ1-6; D gene ambiguous. Germline lookup yields CDR1 SGHTA and CDR2 FQGNSA. V gave up 0 bases and J gave up 7 bases, with 7 bases separating them. This CDR3 comprises 14 residues. Written as DNA, the CDR3 is TGTGCCAGCAGCTTAGCCAGCCCCAATTCACCCCTCCACTTT. It specifies CASSLASPNSPLHF.